The text below deals with one T cell receptor beta chain. In the authors' workflow: Amplification of reference gene primers provided the estimated nucleated cell counts. Only in-frame clones appear in the TCRdb table, and some are missing; sequencing was by immunoSEQ multiplex PCR. V and J calls and clone size are given by that table; D and trimming were obtained from the DNA. The table has about 320,000 clones, roughly 85% seen once. This sample is drawn from a study of blood T cell repertoires in COVID-19. Overall study: In each case, the material was cDNA or gDNA derived from T cells, B-cell-depleted T cells, or PBMCs.

The CDR3 is made up of 16 amino acids. The V gene end was trimmed by 4 bases and the J gene end by 7 bases; junction bases not matched to a gene: 10. Germline assignment: CDR1 SEHNR and CDR2 FQNEAQ (reference sequence). The rearrangement links TRBV7-9 to TRBJ2-1; 10 nucleotides align to TRBD2. The TCR sequence derives from a woman in her twenties or thirties who had been exposed to COVID-19. Sequencing was performed on PBMCs or T cells enriched from blood (not recorded which). This chain's CDR3 is CASSSFTSGKMNEQFF. The CDR3 nucleotides are TGTGCCAGCAGCTCCTTCACTAGCGGGAAAATGAATGAGCAGTTCTTC.